The clone carrying this TCR beta chain has a handful of counts. Its antigen is not known. This sample was taken from a study of T cells in Graves' hyperthyroidism and ophthalmopathy. Study findings and constraints: Stable hyperthyroidism was told apart from ophthalmopathy by a model built on 13 V-J features. Most thyroid clonotypes that were expanded above 0.001 also turned up in blood.

The CDR3 covers 14 residues. Looked up from germline, CDR1 is SGHTA and CDR2 is FQGNSA. V gave up 1 base and J gave up 6 bases, with 10 bases separating them. Patients aged 18 to 65 with hyperthyroidism were newly diagnosed, with duration under 2 months. PBMCs were obtained from 10 ml fresh peripheral blood. Amplification of TCR beta CDR3 regions was performed using RNA transcripts as template. Initially, a first-round RT-PCR of the TCR CDR3 employed the HTBI primer set. TCRdb analysed the multiplex PCR reads with MiXCR anew, one entry per CDR3 protein. Seen here are hundreds of thousands of distinct CDR3 sequences, about 13% observed once, and the top ten hold over 8.5%.

The chain is built from TRBV7-2 and TRBJ2-1, with unresolved D. Sequencing was carried out using blood. The receptor comes from a woman in her late teens or twenties with Graves' hyperthyroidism. CDR3 loop: CASSLGRVPNEQFF. The DNA for the CDR3 is TGTGCCAGCAGCTTAGGTCGGGTGCCCAATGAGCAGTTCTTC. The variable domain in full, with the rest retrieved from reference TRBV7-2 and TRBJ2-1, is GAGVSQSPSNKVTEKGKDVELRCDPISGHTALYWYRQSLGQGLEFLIYFQGNSAPDKSGLPSDRFSAERTGGSVSTLTIQRTQQEDSAVYLCASSLGRVPNEQFFGPGTRLTVL.